This T cell receptor (beta chain) appears in the sequencing data of a study of persistence of HIV-infected CD4 T cells. The germline gives CDR1 MRHNA, CDR2 SNTAGT. This CDR3 is built from 14 residues. V lost 3 bases and J 7 bases, leaving 13 bases between the germline ends. Overlapping HIV-1 Gag 15-mer peptides at 0.85 to 1 ug per peptide per mL were used. Memory cells lacking CD40L and CD69 with high CD45RO were sorted. This was the immunoSEQ version 4 assay in survey mode. This table comes from immunoSEQ multiplex PCR, and its TCRdb copy is limited to in-frame clones, with some not included. Of roughly 32,000 clones in the sample, around 82% were seen once. In regard to this clone: Antigen unknown.

This TCR was recovered from an adult woman with HIV who was CMV-seropositive. The chain couples TRBV6-4 to TRBJ2-1; possibly TRBD1 or TRBD2 for D (5 bases each). This material consisted of CD4+ T cells sorted from PBMCs after approximately 19-hour stimulation, taken from a patient who received antiretroviral therapy. The CDR3: CASSEGRSVNEQFF. CDR3 nucleotides: TGTGCCAGCAGTGAGGGACGGTCGGTTAATGAGCAGTTCTTC.